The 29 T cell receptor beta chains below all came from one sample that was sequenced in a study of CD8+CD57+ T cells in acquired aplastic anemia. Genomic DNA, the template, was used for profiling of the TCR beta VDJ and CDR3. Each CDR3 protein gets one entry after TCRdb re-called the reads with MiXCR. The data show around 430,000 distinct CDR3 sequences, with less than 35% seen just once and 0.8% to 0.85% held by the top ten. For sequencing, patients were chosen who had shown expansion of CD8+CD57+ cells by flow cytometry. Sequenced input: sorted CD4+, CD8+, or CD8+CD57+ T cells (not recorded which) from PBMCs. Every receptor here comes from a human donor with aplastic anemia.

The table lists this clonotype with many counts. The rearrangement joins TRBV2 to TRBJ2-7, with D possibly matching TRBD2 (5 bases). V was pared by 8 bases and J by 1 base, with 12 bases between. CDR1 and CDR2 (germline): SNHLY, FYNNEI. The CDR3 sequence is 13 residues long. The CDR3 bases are TGTGCCAGCCTGCAAAGCGGATCCTACGAGCAGTACTTC. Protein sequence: CASLQSGSYEQYF.

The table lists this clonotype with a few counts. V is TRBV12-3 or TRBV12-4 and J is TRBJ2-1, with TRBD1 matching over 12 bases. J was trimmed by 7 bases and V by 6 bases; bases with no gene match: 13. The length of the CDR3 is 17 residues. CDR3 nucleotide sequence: TGTGCCAGCAGCCGTTCCTTCCCGGGACAGGGGGCGAATGAGCAGTTCTTC. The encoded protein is CASSRSFPGQGANEQFF.

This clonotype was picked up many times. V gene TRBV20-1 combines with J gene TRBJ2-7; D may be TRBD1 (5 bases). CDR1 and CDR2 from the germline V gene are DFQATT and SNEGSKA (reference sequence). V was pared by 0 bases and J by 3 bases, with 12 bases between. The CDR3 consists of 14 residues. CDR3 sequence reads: CSARDVTRVYEQYF. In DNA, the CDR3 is TGCAGTGCTAGAGATGTGACCAGGGTCTACGAGCAGTACTTC.

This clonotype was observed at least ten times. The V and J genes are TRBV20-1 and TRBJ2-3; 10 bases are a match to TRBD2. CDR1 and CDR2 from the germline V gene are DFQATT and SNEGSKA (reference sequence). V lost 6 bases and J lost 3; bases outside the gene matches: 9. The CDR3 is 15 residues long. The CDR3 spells CSASASGSRTDTQYF. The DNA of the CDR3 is TGCAGTGCATCTGCTAGCGGGAGTAGAACAGATACGCAGTATTTT.

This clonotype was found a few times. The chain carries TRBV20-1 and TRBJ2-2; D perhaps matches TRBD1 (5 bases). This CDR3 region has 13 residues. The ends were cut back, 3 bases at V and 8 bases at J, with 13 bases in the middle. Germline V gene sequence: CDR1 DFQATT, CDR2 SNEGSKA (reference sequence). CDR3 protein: CSARGRARGELFF. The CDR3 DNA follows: TGCAGTGCTAGGGGCAGGGCTAGAGGGGAGCTGTTTTTT.

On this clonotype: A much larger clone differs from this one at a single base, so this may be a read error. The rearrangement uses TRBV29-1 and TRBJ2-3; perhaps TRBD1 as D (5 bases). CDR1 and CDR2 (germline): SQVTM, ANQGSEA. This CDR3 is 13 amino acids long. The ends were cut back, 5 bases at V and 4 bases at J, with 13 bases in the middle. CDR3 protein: CSVQGRVPDTQYF. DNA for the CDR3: TGCAGCGTTCAGGGCAGGGTACCAGATACGCAGTATTTT.

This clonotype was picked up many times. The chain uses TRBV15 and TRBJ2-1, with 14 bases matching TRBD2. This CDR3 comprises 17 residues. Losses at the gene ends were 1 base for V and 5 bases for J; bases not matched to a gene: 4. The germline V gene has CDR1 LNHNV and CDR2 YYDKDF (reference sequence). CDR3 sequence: CATSRARTSGGNNEQFF. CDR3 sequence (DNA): TGTGCCACCAGCAGAGCCCGGACTAGCGGGGGGAACAATGAGCAGTTCTTC.

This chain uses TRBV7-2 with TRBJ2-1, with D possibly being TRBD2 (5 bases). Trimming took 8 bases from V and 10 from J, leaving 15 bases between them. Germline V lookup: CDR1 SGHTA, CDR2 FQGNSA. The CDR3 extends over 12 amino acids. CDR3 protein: CASRRAADEQFF. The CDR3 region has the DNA TGTGCCAGCCGAAGGGCAGCGGACGAGCAGTTCTTC.

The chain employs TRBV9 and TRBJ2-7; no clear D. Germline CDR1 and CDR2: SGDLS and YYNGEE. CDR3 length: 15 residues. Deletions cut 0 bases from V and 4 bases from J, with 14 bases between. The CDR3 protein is CASSVDGLPLYEQYF. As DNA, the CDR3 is TGTGCCAGCAGCGTAGATGGGCTCCCCCTGTACGAGCAGTACTTC.

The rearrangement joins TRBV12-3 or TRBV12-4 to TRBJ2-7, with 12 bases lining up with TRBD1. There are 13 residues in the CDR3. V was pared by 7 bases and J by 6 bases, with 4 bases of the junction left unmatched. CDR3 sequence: CASTGDRGREQYF. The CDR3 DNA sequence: TGTGCCAGCACCGGGGACAGGGGGCGCGAGCAGTACTTC.

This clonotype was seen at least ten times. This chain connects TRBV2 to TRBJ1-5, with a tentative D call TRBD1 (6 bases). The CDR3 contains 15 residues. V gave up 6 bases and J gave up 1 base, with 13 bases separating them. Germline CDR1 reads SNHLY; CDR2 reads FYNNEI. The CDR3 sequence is CASRVVQGSNQPQHF. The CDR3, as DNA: TGTGCCAGCAGGGTGGTACAGGGCAGCAATCAGCCCCAGCATTTT. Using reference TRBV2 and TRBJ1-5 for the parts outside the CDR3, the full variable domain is EPEVTQTPSHQVTQMGQEVILRCVPISNHLYFYWYRQILGQKVEFLVSFYNNEISEKSEIFDDQFSVERPDGSNFTLKIRSTKLEDSAMYFCASRVVQGSNQPQHFGDGTRLSIL.

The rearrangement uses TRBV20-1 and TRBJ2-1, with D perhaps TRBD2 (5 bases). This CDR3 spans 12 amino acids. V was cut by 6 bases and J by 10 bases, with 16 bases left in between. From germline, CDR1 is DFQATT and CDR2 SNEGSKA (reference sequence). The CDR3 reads CSAVRPGKEQFF. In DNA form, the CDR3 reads TGCAGTGCCGTTAGACCGGGGAAAGAGCAGTTCTTC.

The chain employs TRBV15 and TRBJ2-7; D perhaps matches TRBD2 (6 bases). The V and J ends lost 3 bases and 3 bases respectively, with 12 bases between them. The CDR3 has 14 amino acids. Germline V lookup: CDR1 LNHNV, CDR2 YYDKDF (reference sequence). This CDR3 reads CATSSLGLDYEQYF. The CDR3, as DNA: TGTGCCACCAGCAGCTTGGGACTTGACTACGAGCAGTACTTC.

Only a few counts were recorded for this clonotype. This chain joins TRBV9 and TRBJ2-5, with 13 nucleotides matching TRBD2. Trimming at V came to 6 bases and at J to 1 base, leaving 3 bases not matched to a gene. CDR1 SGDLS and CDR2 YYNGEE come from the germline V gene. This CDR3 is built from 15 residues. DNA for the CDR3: TGTGCCAGCAACCGACTAGCGGGGGGCCAAGAGACCCAGTACTTC. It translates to CASNRLAGGQETQYF. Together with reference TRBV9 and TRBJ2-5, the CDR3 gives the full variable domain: DSGVTQTPKHLITATGQRVTLRCSPRSGDLSVYWYQQSLDQGLQFLIQYYNGEERAKGNILERFSAQQFPDLHSELNLSSLELGDSALYFCASNRLAGGQETQYFGPGTRLLVL.

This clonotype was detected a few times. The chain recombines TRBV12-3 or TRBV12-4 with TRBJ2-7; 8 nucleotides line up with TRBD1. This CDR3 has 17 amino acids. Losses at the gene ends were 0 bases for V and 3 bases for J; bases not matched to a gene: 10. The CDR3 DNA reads TGTGCCAGCAGTTTAGCGGCGCCCGGGACAGGATACTACGAGCAGTACTTC. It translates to CASSLAAPGTGYYEQYF.

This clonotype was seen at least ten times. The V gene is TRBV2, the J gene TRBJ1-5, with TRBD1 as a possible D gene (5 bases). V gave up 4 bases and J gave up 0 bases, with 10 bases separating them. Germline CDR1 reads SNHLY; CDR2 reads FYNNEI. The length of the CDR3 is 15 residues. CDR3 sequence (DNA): TGTGCCAGCAGTGGAGGGACGTCTAGCAATCAGCCCCAGCATTTT. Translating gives CASSGGTSSNQPQHF.

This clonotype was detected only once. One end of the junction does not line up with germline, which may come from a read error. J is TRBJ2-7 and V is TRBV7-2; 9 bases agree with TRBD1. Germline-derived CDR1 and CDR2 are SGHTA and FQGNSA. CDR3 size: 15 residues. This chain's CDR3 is CARSFTGTGSYEQYF. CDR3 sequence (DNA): TGTGCCCGCAGCTTTACCGGGACAGGGAGCTACGAGCAGTACTTC.

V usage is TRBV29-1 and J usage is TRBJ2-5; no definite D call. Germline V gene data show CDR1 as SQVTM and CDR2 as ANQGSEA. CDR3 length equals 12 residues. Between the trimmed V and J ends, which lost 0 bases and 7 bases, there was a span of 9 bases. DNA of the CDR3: TGCAGCGTTGAAGACAGTATTCGGACCCAGTACTTC. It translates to CSVEDSIRTQYF.

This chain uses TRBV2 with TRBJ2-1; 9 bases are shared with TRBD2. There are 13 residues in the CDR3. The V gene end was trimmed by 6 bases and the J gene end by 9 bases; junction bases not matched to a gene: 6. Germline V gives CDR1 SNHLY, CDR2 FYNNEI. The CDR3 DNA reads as TGTGCCAGCAGCTGGGCGGGGGGGGGTGAGCAGTTCTTC. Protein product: CASSWAGGGEQFF.

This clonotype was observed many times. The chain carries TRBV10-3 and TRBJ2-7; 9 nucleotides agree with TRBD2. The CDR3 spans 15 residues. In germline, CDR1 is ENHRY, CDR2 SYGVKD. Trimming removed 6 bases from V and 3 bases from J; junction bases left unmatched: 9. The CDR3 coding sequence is TGTGCCATCAGCACTGCGGGACTAGCAGGCTACGAGCAGTACTTC. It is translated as CAISTAGLAGYEQYF.

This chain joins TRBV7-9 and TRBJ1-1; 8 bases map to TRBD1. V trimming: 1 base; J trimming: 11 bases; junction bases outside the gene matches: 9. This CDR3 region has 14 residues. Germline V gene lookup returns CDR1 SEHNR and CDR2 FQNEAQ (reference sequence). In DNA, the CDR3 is TGTGCCAGCAGCTTAGAAGTCCAGGGGGCTTCGGCTTTCTTT. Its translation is CASSLEVQGASAFF.

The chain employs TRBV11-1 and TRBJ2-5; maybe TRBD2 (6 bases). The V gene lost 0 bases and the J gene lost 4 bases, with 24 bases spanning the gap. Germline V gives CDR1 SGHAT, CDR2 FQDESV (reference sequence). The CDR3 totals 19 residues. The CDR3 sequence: CASSLAFLRDDSSLETQYF. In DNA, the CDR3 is TGTGCCAGCAGCTTAGCGTTTTTGCGGGACGATAGCTCGTTAGAGACCCAGTACTTC.

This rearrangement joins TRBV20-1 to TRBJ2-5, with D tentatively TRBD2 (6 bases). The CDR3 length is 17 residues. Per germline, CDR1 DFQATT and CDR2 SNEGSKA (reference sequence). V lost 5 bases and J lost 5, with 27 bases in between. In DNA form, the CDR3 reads TGCAGTGCTCACCCTCAAGGAGGGTTAGGGATTCTTGAGACCCAGTACTTC. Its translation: CSAHPQGGLGILETQYF.

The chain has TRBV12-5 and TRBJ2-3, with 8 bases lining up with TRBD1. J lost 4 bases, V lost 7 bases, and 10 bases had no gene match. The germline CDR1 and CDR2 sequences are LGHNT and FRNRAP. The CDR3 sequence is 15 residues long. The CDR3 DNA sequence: TGTGCTAGTGATAACGGACAGGGCCCCCCAGATACGCAGTATTTT. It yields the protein CASDNGQGPPDTQYF.

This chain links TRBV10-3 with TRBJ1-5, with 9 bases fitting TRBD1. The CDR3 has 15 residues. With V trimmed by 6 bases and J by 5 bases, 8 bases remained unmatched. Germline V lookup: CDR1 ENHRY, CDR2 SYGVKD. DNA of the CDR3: TGTGCCATCAGAAAGCCGGGACAGGGAGATCAGCCCCAGCATTTT. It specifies CAIRKPGQGDQPQHF.

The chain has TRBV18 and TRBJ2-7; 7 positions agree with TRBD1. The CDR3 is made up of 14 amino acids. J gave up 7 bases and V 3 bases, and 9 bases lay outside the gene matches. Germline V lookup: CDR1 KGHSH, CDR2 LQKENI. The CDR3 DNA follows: TGTGCCAGCTCACCCGGGACAGCGGATCGGGAGCAGTACTTC. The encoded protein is CASSPGTADREQYF.

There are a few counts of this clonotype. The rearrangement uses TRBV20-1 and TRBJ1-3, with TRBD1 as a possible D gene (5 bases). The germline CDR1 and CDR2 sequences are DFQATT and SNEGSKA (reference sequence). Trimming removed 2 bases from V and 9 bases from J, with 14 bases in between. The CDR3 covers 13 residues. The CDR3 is CSARSGARSTIYF. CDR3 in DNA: TGCAGTGCTAGATCCGGGGCTAGAAGCACCATATATTTT.

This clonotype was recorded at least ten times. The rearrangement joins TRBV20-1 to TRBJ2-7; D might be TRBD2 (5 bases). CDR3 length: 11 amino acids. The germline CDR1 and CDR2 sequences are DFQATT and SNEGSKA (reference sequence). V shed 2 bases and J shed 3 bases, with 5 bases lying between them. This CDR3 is CSARRDYEQYF. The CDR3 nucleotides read TGCAGTGCTAGACGGGACTACGAGCAGTACTTC.

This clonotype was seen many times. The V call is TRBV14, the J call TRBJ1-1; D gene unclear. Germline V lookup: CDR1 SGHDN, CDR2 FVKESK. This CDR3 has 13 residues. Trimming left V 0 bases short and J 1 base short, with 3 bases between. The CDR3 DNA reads TGTGCCAGCAGCCAAGAACGGAACACTGAAGCTTTCTTT. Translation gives CASSQERNTEAFF.